The clone carrying this T cell receptor (beta chain) appeared a few times. Its antigen is still unknown. This CDR3 spans 16 amino acids. Trimming took 7 bases from V and 1 from J, leaving 20 bases between them. Germline CDR1 reads MDHEN; CDR2 reads SYDVKM. The sample comes from a study of T cell repertoires in cytomegalovirus infection. MiXCR, applied by TCRdb to the reads, yields one record per CDR3 protein. The table records 300,000 to 400,000 distinct CDR3 sequences, roughly 29% of them present only once. The genes are TRBV28 and TRBJ2-7, with D unresolved. The source of this sequence is a human donor in good health (CMV status not recorded). Some clones in this sample may be carry-over from other donors' samples. Sequences were derived from cultured PBMCs, sampled from culture after CMV antigen stimulation. Here the CDR3 DNA reads TGTGCCAGCAACCTCGCGCTGGGGTCAAATTCCTACGAGCAGTACTTC. Its protein product is CASNLALGSNSYEQYF. The full variable domain, with the rest looked up from reference TRBV28 and TRBJ2-7, is DVKVTQSSRYLVKRTGEKVFLECVQDMDHENMFWYRQDPGLGLRLIYFSYDVKMKEKGDIPEGYSVSREKKERFSLILESASTNQTSMYLCASNLALGSNSYEQYFGPGTRLTVT.